This is a list of T cell receptor beta chains from one sample in a study of monozygotic twins with cystic fibrosis. Measured with immunoSEQ multiplex PCR; TCRdb has only the in-frame clones, and not every one. The repertoire consists of about 10,000 clones, with over 99% occurring once and the leading ten covering around 0.42%. Input material: blood. These receptors were collected from a man between 18 and 29 years old with cystic fibrosis. Each CDR3 is given with its conserved first and last residue. A D gene is named only where the DNA matches it firmly. Not all rows give a size; the values are once, few, many and, for expanded clones, a class.

TGTGCCAGTAGTCCAGGCACCTCTGGGGCCAACGTCCTGACTTTC | CASSPGTSGANVLTF | TRBJ2-6 | TRBV19 | . | .
TGTGCCTGGAGTGGCCGGGGACAGGGACGAAACACCATATATTTT | CAWSGRGQGRNTIYF | TRBJ1-3 | TRBV30 | . | TRBD1
TGTGCCAGCTCACCAATTCCCCCCCCCGGGGAGCTGTTTTTT | CASSPIPPPGELFF | TRBJ2-2 | TRBV18 | . | .
TGTGCCAGCAGTGCTTACAATGAGCAGTTCTTC | CASSAYNEQFF | TRBJ2-1 | TRBV25-1 | . | .
TGTGCCAGCAGCTTAGCGAGTTTCCGGGATTCTGAGACCCAGTACTTC | CASSLASFRDSETQYF | TRBJ2-5 | TRBV7-6 | . | .
TGTGCCAGCAGCTTAGCGCGGGCGGGGAATGAGCAGTTCTTC | CASSLARAGNEQFF | TRBJ2-1 | TRBV7-2 | . | .
TGTGCCAGCTCACCACCTGGAAACACCATATATTTT | CASSPPGNTIYF | TRBJ1-3 | TRBV18 | . | .
TGTGCCAGCAGTGAGCTTCAGCGGGCAACCTACAATGAGCAGTTCTTC | CASSELQRATYNEQFF | TRBJ2-1 | TRBV6-4 | . | .
TGTGCCAGCAGCTTAGCGGGGACAGGACCCTACGAGCAGTACTTC | CASSLAGTGPYEQYF | TRBJ2-7 | TRBV11-3 | once | TRBD1
TGCGCCAGCGAAGGACAGCCACGATCCCCGGATACGCAGTATTTT | CASEGQPRSPDTQYF | TRBJ2-3 | TRBV5-1 | . | .
TGTGCCATCGCGCGGGGGACGCAAGAGACCCAGTACTTC | CAIARGTQETQYF | TRBJ2-5 | TRBV10-3 | . | TRBD2
TGTGCCAGCAGCCCAGCAGGGACCACATCACCCCTCCACTTT | CASSPAGTTSPLHF | TRBJ1-6 | TRBV14 | . | .
TGTGCCAGCAGCCCCAGGCAGGGGGCTCCCTACAATGAGCAGTTCTTC | CASSPRQGAPYNEQFF | TRBJ2-1 | TRBV7-2 | . | TRBD1
TGTGCCAGCAATGACAGGGTCGGGACAGGGACGACCATGAACACTGAAGCTTTCTTT | CASNDRVGTGTTMNTEAFF | TRBJ1-1 | TRBV6-1 | . | TRBD1
TGTGCCAGCAGTTACGAAGGCCTGAACACTGAAGCTTTCTTT | CASSYEGLNTEAFF | TRBJ1-1 | TRBV6-5 | . | .
TGTGCCAGCTCACCACCCAGTACCTACGAGCAGTACTTC | CASSPPSTYEQYF | TRBJ2-7 | TRBV18 | . | .
TGTGCCAGCAGCTCGACAGGATCCGAGACCCAGTACTTC | CASSSTGSETQYF | TRBJ2-5 | TRBV5-4 | . | .
TGTGCCAGCAGTTACAAGGAGGGGGCAATCTATGGCTACACCTTC | CASSYKEGAIYGYTF | TRBJ1-2 | TRBV6-5 | . | TRBD1
TGTGCCAGCAGTGTATCCCGGACAGATACCTACGAGCAGTACTTC | CASSVSRTDTYEQYF | TRBJ2-7 | TRBV6-1 | . | .
TGTGCCAGCAGCTCAACCGGGAGCACAGATACGCAGTATTTT | CASSSTGSTDTQYF | TRBJ2-3 | TRBV11-2 | . | .
TGTGCCAGCAGTTTATATTTCCGGACTAGCGGGAGTAATGAGCAGTTCTTC | CASSLYFRTSGSNEQFF | TRBJ2-1 | TRBV27 | . | TRBD2
TGCGCCAGCAGCCAAGAGGGGACGGGGTCTGGGGCCAACGTCCTGACTTTC | CASSQEGTGSGANVLTF | TRBJ2-6 | TRBV4-3 | . | .
TGTGCCAGCAGCTTACCCGGACCCGCGGGCACTGAAGCTTTCTTT | CASSLPGPAGTEAFF | TRBJ1-1 | TRBV7-9 | . | .
TGTGCCAGCAGCCTGCGGCACAACCCTAACTATGGCTACACCTTC | CASSLRHNPNYGYTF | TRBJ1-2 | TRBV7-2 | . | .
TGTGCCAGCAGCCCCCAGGGGGCTGACGGGGCCAACGTCCTGACTTTC | CASSPQGADGANVLTF | TRBJ2-6 | TRBV7-2 | . | TRBD1
TGTGCCTGGAGTCCAAGGGACCGCTACGAGCAGTACTTC | CAWSPRDRYEQYF | TRBJ2-7 | TRBV30 | . | .
TGTGCCAGCAGCCAAGGTGGCAGGGAACTCTATGGCTACACCTTC | CASSQGGRELYGYTF | TRBJ1-2 | TRBV7-2 | . | .
TGTGCCAGCAGCCCCCGCGAGGCTAGCGGGGTACAAGAGACCCAGTACTTC | CASSPREASGVQETQYF | TRBJ2-5 | TRBV9 | . | TRBD2
TGCGCCAGCAGCTTGGAAGCGGGAGCGGGCTACAATGAGCAGTTCTTC | CASSLEAGAGYNEQFF | TRBJ2-1 | TRBV5-1 | . | TRBD2
TGTGCCTGGAGGGTAGGTCTTAGCACAGATACGCAGTATTTT | CAWRVGLSTDTQYF | TRBJ2-3 | TRBV30 | once | .
TGTGCCAGCAGCTCTTCGGGATCTGGGGAGACCCAGTACTTC | CASSSSGSGETQYF | TRBJ2-5 | TRBV7-9 | . | .
TGTGCCAGCAGTGAAATAAGGCTCGAGCAGTACTTC | CASSEIRLEQYF | TRBJ2-7 | TRBV6-1 | . | .
TGTGCCAGCAGTTACAACACAGGGGTCGATGGAAACACCATATATTTT | CASSYNTGVDGNTIYF | TRBJ1-3 | TRBV6-5 | once | TRBD1
TGTGCCAGCAGCTTGGACAGCAATGAGCAGTTCTTC | CASSLDSNEQFF | TRBJ2-1 | TRBV5-4 | . | .
TGTGCCAGCAGTTTAACAAGGGCTGGGGCCAACGTCCTGACTTTC | CASSLTRAGANVLTF | TRBJ2-6 | TRBV27 | . | .
TGTGCCAGTTATGCCGGGACTCAGGCTTTCTTT | CASYAGTQAFF | TRBJ1-1 | TRBV19 | . | .
TGTGCCAGCAGCTTATCGGGGGTTGGTACTAATGAAAAACTGTTTTTT | CASSLSGVGTNEKLFF | TRBJ1-4 | TRBV7-2 | . | .
TGCAGCGTCTGGCAGGGAGGGTATGAGCAGTTCTTC | CSVWQGGYEQFF | TRBJ2-1 | TRBV29-1 | . | TRBD2
TGTGCCAGCAGTTCGGGGGGTGCTAATGAAAAACTGTTTTTT | CASSSGGANEKLFF | TRBJ1-4 | TRBV6-5 | . | .
TGTGCCAGCAGCTTGGCACTTTCCCAGGGCTACACCTTC | CASSLALSQGYTF | TRBJ1-2 | TRBV5-4 | . | .
TGTGCCAGCAGCTTGGCCAGGGGTACCTACGAGCAGTACTTC | CASSLARGTYEQYF | TRBJ2-7 | TRBV5-5 | . | .
TGTGCCAGCAGCTTCTCACAGGGAAACGAGCAGTACTTC | CASSFSQGNEQYF | TRBJ2-7 | TRBV28 | . | .
TGCGCCAGCAGCCGGACGGATAACTATGGCTACACCTTC | CASSRTDNYGYTF | TRBJ1-2 | TRBV5-1 | . | .
TGTGCCAGCAGCTTGTCTTTCGGGGGCACCGGGGAGCTGTTTTTT | CASSLSFGGTGELFF | TRBJ2-2 | TRBV11-3 | . | .
TGCAGCGTACAGGGATCCTCTGAAGCTTTCTTT | CSVQGSSEAFF | TRBJ1-1 | TRBV29-1 | . | .